The 18 T cell receptor beta chains below all came from one sample that was sequenced in a study of vaccination and CD4 T cells after COVID-19. No antigen has been assigned to these receptors. The assay that was used to sequence DNA from cultured CD4+ T cells was the Oncomine TCR Beta short-read assay. Via MiXCR, TCRdb re-called the PCR reads, giving one row per CDR3 protein. The sample yields approximately 13,000 distinct CDR3 sequences, over 25% seen once. As for treatment: roughly 10-day PBMC culture with coronavirus spike peptide pools or control peptides (ViraFEST assay). The sample comprised cultured CD4+ T cells from blood. The receptors derive from a human donor with COVID-19.

Only a few counts were recorded for this clonotype. The chain uses TRBV7-2 and TRBJ2-3; 9 bases match TRBD2. This CDR3 has 18 residues. CDR1 and CDR2 (germline): SGHTA, FQGNSA. V was pared by 3 bases and J by 1 base, with 11 bases of the junction left unmatched. CDR3 coding DNA: TGTGCCAGCAGCTTTTACGGTGGCGGGGGGGGGGGCACAGATACGCAGTATTTT. It translates to CASSFYGGGGGGTDTQYF.

This clonotype was counted only a few times. The genes are TRBV15 and TRBJ1-1; unclear D gene. Germline V gives CDR1 LNHNV, CDR2 YYDKDF (reference sequence). The CDR3 length is 16 residues. V dropped 0 bases and J dropped 1 base, with 12 bases sitting between them. This CDR3 reads CATSRDGRQTNTEAFF. CDR3 bases: TGTGCCACCAGCAGAGATGGACGGCAGACGAACACTGAAGCTTTCTTT.

The V and J genes are TRBV28 and TRBJ1-1; TRBD1 matches at 9 bases. The CDR3 is made up of 15 amino acids. V was clipped by 5 bases and J by 5 bases; unmatched bases: 9. Germline-derived CDR1 and CDR2 are MDHEN and SYDVKM. The CDR3 spells CASSGQGRAWTEAFF. In DNA form, the CDR3 reads TGTGCCAGCAGTGGACAGGGGCGGGCGTGGACTGAAGCTTTCTTT.

V and J are TRBV6-1 and TRBJ1-6; D uncertain. V was cut by 8 bases and J by 8 bases, with 16 bases left in between. The germline V gene has CDR1 MNHNS and CDR2 SASEGT. The CDR3 extends over 14 amino acids. As DNA, the CDR3 is TGTGCCAGCCTACCGGGTGCTCGACATTCACCCCTCCACTTT. The encoded protein is CASLPGARHSPLHF.

The V call is TRBV6-1, the J call TRBJ1-1; possible D gene TRBD1, 6 bases. In germline, CDR1 is MNHNS, CDR2 SASEGT. The CDR3 is made up of 14 amino acids. V lost 6 bases to trimming and J lost 2 bases, with 13 bases between them. The CDR3 DNA reads TGTGCCAGCAGCTCGCGGGGGCATAACACTGAAGCTTTCTTT. Protein product: CASSSRGHNTEAFF.

This clonotype was counted a few times. V and J are TRBV5-4 and TRBJ1-6, with 9 bases fitting TRBD1. The CDR3 has 15 amino acids. Germline V gene sequence: CDR1 SGHNT, CDR2 YYREEE (reference sequence). V lost 2 bases to trimming and J lost 6 bases; unmatched junction nucleotides: 3. In DNA, the CDR3 is TGTGCCAGCAGCTTCCGGGACAGGGTTAATTCACCCCTCCACTTT. This encodes CASSFRDRVNSPLHF.

This clonotype has only a few counts. The V and J genes are TRBV6-1 and TRBJ2-5, with D possibly called TRBD1 or TRBD2 (6 bases each). CDR3 size: 15 residues. Trimming stripped 4 bases from V and 2 bases from J, with 14 bases between. Germline CDR1 MNHNS, CDR2 SASEGT. The CDR3 coding sequence is TGTGCCAGCAGTGTAGGGGGGTATGGGCAAGAGACCCAGTACTTC. Translated: CASSVGGYGQETQYF.

This clonotype was detected only a few times. The J gene is TRBJ1-2, the V gene TRBV7-9; D remains ambiguous. CDR1 is SEHNR, CDR2 FQNEAQ, per germline (reference sequence). V shed 6 bases and J shed 3 bases, with 5 bases lying between them. This CDR3 contains 11 residues. The chain's CDR3 is CASSPDYGYTF. Here the CDR3 DNA reads TGTGCCAGCAGTCCAGACTATGGCTACACCTTC.

The V call is TRBV19, the J call TRBJ2-5, with D hard to call. Germline CDR1 LNHDA, CDR2 SQIVND (reference sequence). V was pared by 4 bases and J by 4 bases, with 10 bases between. The CDR3 sequence is 13 residues long. The CDR3 protein is CASSNFAGETQYF. The CDR3 coding sequence is TGTGCCAGTAGTAATTTCGCAGGAGAGACCCAGTACTTC.

This rearrangement joins TRBV20-1 to TRBJ1-5; D may be TRBD1 (5 bases). This CDR3 region has 14 residues. Germline CDR1 reads DFQATT; CDR2 reads SNEGSKA (reference sequence). Trimming took off 6 bases at V and 4 bases at J, with 16 bases between the two ends. The CDR3 DNA sequence: TGCAGTGCCATCACAGGTTCAACTAATCAGCCCCAGCATTTT. Its translation is CSAITGSTNQPQHF.

The J gene is TRBJ2-6, the V gene TRBV4-1; no clear D gene. This CDR3 comprises 16 residues. Germline V CDR1 and CDR2: MGHRA, YSYEKL. With 0 bases removed from V and 2 bases from J, the gap between germline ends came to 8 bases. The CDR3 region has the DNA TGCGCCAGCAGCCAAGAAGAAGGGACTGGGGCCAACGTCCTGACTTTC. The encoded protein is CASSQEEGTGANVLTF.

Of note for this clonotype: The germline gene is not matched at one end of the junction; a read error may be the cause. The chain joins TRBV7-7 to TRBJ1-3, with D possibly being TRBD1 (5 bases). CDR1 and CDR2 from the germline V gene are SSHAT and FNYEAQ (reference sequence). The CDR3 covers 15 residues. The CDR3, as DNA: TGTGCTAGCAGCTTAGATCAGGGCCCCGGAAACACCATATATTTT. It translates to CASSLDQGPGNTIYF.

The chain joins TRBV4-2 to TRBJ2-3; D remains ambiguous. CDR1 and CDR2 (germline): LGHNA, YNFKEQ. This CDR3 has 16 residues. The V end lost 0 bases, the J end lost 1 base, and 11 bases lay between the germline ends. The CDR3 nucleotides read TGTGCCAGCAGCCAAGATTTGTCTACTGGCACAGATACGCAGTATTTT. Translation: CASSQDLSTGTDTQYF.

The rearrangement links TRBV6-2 or TRBV6-3 to TRBJ1-3; tentative D call: TRBD1 (5 bases). CDR3 length: 14 amino acids. Trimming removed 6 bases at V and 0 bases at J, with 9 bases between. Looked up from germline, CDR1 is MNHEY and CDR2 is SVGEGT. CDR3 sequence: CASRRDLSGNTIYF. In DNA form, the CDR3 reads TGTGCCAGCAGGAGGGACCTCTCTGGAAACACCATATATTTT.

This clonotype was counted a few times. The J gene is TRBJ1-2, the V gene TRBV12-3 or TRBV12-4; 7 nucleotides agree with TRBD1. V trimming: 8 bases; J trimming: 4 bases; junction bases outside the gene matches: 4. The CDR3 covers 12 residues. DNA for the CDR3: TGTGCCAGCGGACGGACAGGCTATGGCTACACCTTC. Translating gives CASGRTGYGYTF.

CDR3 nucleotides: TGCGCCAGCAGCTTCCGAGCCCCCGCTAGCGGGGGGGTCACAGATACGCAGTATTTT. Encoded protein: CASSFRAPASGGVTDTQYF. This sequence joins TRBV5-1 and TRBJ2-3; 12 positions agree with TRBD2. Germline trimming cut 2 bases from V and 2 bases from J; bases unmatched to any gene: 12. Germline loops: CDR1 SGHRS, CDR2 YFSETQ. The CDR3 consists of 19 residues.

The chain couples TRBV11-2 to TRBJ2-2; 7 positions match TRBD1. Germline trimming cut 5 bases from V and 4 bases from J; bases unmatched to any gene: 4. Germline CDR1 SGHAT, CDR2 FQNNGV. This CDR3 region has 14 residues. The CDR3 loop reads CASSMGQFTGELFF. CDR3 DNA sequence: TGTGCCAGCAGCATGGGACAGTTCACCGGGGAGCTGTTTTTT.

The chain links TRBV7-9 to TRBJ1-4, with TRBD1 identical over 10 bases. Germline loops: CDR1 SEHNR, CDR2 FQNEAQ (reference sequence). With 4 bases clipped from V and 5 bases from J, the junction kept 1 base outside the gene matches. The length of the CDR3 is 14 residues. The CDR3 loop reads CASSWTGGNEKLFF. The CDR3 region has the DNA TGTGCCAGCAGCTGGACAGGGGGGAATGAAAAACTGTTTTTT. The full variable domain, its missing parts supplied by reference TRBV7-9 and TRBJ1-4, is DTGVSQNPRHKITKRGQNVTFRCDPISEHNRLYWYRQTLGQGPEFLTYFQNEAQLEKSRLLSDRFSAERPKGSFSTLEIQRTEQGDSAMYLCASSWTGGNEKLFFGSGTQLSVL.